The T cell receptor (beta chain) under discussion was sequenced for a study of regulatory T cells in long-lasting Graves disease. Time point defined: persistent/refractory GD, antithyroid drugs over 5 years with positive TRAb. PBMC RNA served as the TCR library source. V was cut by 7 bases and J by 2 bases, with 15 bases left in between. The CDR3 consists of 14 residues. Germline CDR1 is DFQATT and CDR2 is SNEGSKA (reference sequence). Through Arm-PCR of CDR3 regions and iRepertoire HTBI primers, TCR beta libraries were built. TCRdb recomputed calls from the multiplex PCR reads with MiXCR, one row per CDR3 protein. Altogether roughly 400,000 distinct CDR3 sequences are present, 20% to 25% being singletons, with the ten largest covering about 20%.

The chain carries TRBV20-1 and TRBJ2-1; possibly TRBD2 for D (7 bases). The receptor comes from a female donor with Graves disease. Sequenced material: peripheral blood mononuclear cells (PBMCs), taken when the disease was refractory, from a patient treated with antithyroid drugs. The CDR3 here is CSVMGGGPYNEQFF. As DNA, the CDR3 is TGCAGTGTCATGGGAGGGGGACCCTACAATGAGCAGTTCTTC.